The clone carrying this TCR beta chain was recorded a few times. The data originate from a study of shared T cell receptors in the human thymus. CDR3 length: 14 amino acids. Germline lookup yields CDR1 SGHRS and CDR2 YFSETQ. J was trimmed by 2 bases and V by 5 bases; bases with no gene match: 4. TCRdb's table, derived via immunoSEQ multiplex PCR, lists solely in-frame clones and lacks some. The sample has just under 550,000 clones; about four fifths are singletons. This same sample was also part of a study on human thymus T cells. This second study notes: Finnish infants who were healthy and having corrective surgery for congenital heart defects made up the donors. Resections were taken during corrective heart surgery, and the thymus tissue came from these.

The sequence derives from a boy younger than two with a congenital heart defect. The rearrangement links TRBV5-1 to TRBJ1-1; 9 bases are shared with TRBD1. Material: thymocytes. CDR3 sequence: CASRQTGGNTEAFF. The DNA for the CDR3 is TGCGCCAGCAGACAAACAGGGGGCAACACTGAAGCTTTCTTT.